Presented here are 24 T cell receptor beta chains from one specimen sequenced in a study of cytomegalovirus exposure and HLA in healthy donors. Primers included in the PCR were 60 Vbeta and 13 Jbeta primers. The repertoire was sequenced with immunoSEQ multiplex PCR; TCRdb's copy has only in-frame clones and lacks some. This sample has fewer than 200,000 clones, with over 70% found just once. Material for sequencing was PBMCs. The origin of the receptors is a young woman in good health and CMV-seronegative.

V and J are TRBV15 and TRBJ2-5, with a weak D call TRBD1 (5 bases). V gave up 5 bases and J gave up 0 bases, with 13 bases separating them. This CDR3 spans 15 amino acids. CDR1 is LNHNV, CDR2 YYDKDF, per germline (reference sequence). In DNA form, the CDR3 reads TGTGCCACCAGCTCCCGGGCAGGGTACCAAGAGACCCAGTACTTC. Its protein is CATSSRAGYQETQYF.

The V and J genes are TRBV4-1 and TRBJ1-3; D is unclear. V was trimmed by 0 bases and J by 4 bases, leaving 10 bases between them. From germline, CDR1 is MGHRA and CDR2 YSYEKL. The CDR3 runs to 15 residues. CDR3 loop: CASSQDLPGGNTIYF. The CDR3 DNA reads as TGCGCCAGCAGCCAAGACCTCCCGGGGGGAAACACCATATATTTT.

This chain connects TRBV5-1 to TRBJ1-4, with TRBD1 as a possible D gene (6 bases). Germline loops: CDR1 SGHRS, CDR2 YFSETQ. Trimming stripped 2 bases from V and 8 bases from J, with 16 bases between. This CDR3 region has 15 residues. This chain's CDR3 is CASSFGGTGGEKLFF. The CDR3 DNA sequence: TGCGCCAGCAGCTTTGGGGGGACGGGGGGCGAAAAACTGTTTTTT.

This clone has more than one count but fewer than ten. The genes are TRBV18 and TRBJ2-5; 8 bases fit TRBD1. Germline V CDR1 and CDR2: KGHSH, LQKENI. The CDR3 contains 14 residues. V was pared by 3 bases and J by 5 bases, with 5 bases of the junction left unmatched. DNA of the CDR3: TGTGCCAGCTCACCCTCGACAGGGGAGGAGACCCAGTACTTC. This codes for CASSPSTGEETQYF.

The rearrangement links TRBV7-9 to TRBJ1-1; no definite D call. Trimming took off 5 bases at V and 7 bases at J, with 11 bases between the two ends. There are 12 residues in the CDR3. Germline CDR1 and CDR2: SEHNR and FQNEAQ (reference sequence). The CDR3 loop is CASSPPGFEAFF. As DNA, the CDR3 is TGTGCCAGCAGCCCCCCGGGGTTTGAAGCTTTCTTT.

The chain couples TRBV27 to TRBJ1-2; D may be TRBD1 (5 bases). This CDR3 has 15 residues. The germline V gene encodes CDR1 MNHEY and CDR2 SMNVEV (reference sequence). The V gene lost 2 bases and the J gene lost 4 bases, with 14 bases spanning the gap. CDR3 region: CASSLGSGPPYGYTF. For the CDR3, the DNA is TGTGCCAGCAGTTTAGGCTCAGGGCCCCCCTATGGCTACACCTTC.

This clone occurred a few times. The CDR3 reads CASSLVGTGIQPQHF. CDR3 in DNA: TGTGCCAGCAGCTTAGTGGGGACAGGTATACAGCCCCAGCATTTT. This chain links TRBV7-9 with TRBJ1-5; 8 bases line up with TRBD1. CDR1 and CDR2 from the germline V gene are SEHNR and FQNEAQ (reference sequence). CDR3 length: 15 residues. V was clipped by 1 base and J by 7 bases; unmatched bases: 6.

The chain carries TRBV30 and TRBJ2-5; the D gene is possibly TRBD1 (5 bases). V dropped 1 base and J dropped 2 bases, with 5 bases sitting between them. Germline-derived CDR1 and CDR2 are GTSNPN and SVGIG (reference sequence). The CDR3 covers 12 residues. The CDR3 DNA follows: TGTGCCTGGAGTGGACAGCAAGAGACCCAGTACTTC. It specifies CAWSGQQETQYF. Full variable domain (remainder filled in from reference TRBV30 and TRBJ2-5): SQTIHQWPATLVQPVGSPLSLECTVEGTSNPNLYWYRQAAGRGLQLLFYSVGIGQISSEVPQNLSASRPQDRQFILSSKKLLLSDSGFYLCAWSGQQETQYFGPGTRLLVL.

The chain employs TRBV19 and TRBJ1-5; 7 bases map to TRBD1. The CDR3 extends over 13 amino acids. The junction had 8 bases not matched to a gene; V was cut back by 10 bases and J by 5 bases. Per germline, CDR1 LNHDA and CDR2 SQIVND (reference sequence). Here the CDR3 DNA reads TGTGCCACCTCACAGGGGCGGGATCAGCCCCAGCATTTT. This codes for CATSQGRDQPQHF.

J is TRBJ2-7 and V is TRBV5-1, with 9 nucleotides matching TRBD1. J was trimmed by 6 bases and V by 7 bases; bases with no gene match: 11. CDR3 length equals 14 residues. Germline CDR1 and CDR2: SGHRS and YFSETQ. CDR3 amino acids: CASGPRDRDLEQYF. CDR3 nucleotide sequence: TGCGCCAGCGGTCCCCGGGACAGGGACCTCGAGCAGTACTTC.

The rearrangement joins TRBV28 to TRBJ1-5; 8 nucleotides agree with TRBD1. In germline, CDR1 is MDHEN, CDR2 SYDVKM. With 5 bases clipped from V and 6 bases from J, the junction kept 0 bases outside the gene matches. The CDR3 runs 12 residues. CDR3 amino acids: CASSTGGQPQHF. CDR3 sequence (DNA): TGTGCCAGCAGTACAGGGGGTCAGCCCCAGCATTTT.

This clone has a handful of counts. The V and J genes are TRBV29-1 and TRBJ2-5; D is ambiguous. This CDR3 is built from 12 residues. V gave up 4 bases and J gave up 3 bases, with 9 bases separating them. CDR1 and CDR2 from the germline V gene are SQVTM and ANQGSEA. For the CDR3, the DNA is TGCAGCGTTGTTGCGAATGAAGAGACCCAGTACTTC. The encoded protein is CSVVANEETQYF.

This clone turned up a few times. The chain recombines TRBV7-3 with TRBJ2-1; tentative D call: TRBD2 (5 bases). The germline V and J ends were trimmed by 3 bases and 10 bases, with 13 bases remaining between them. CDR3 length: 13 residues. CDR1 is SGHTA, CDR2 FQGTGA, per germline. This CDR3 is CASSFPPGREQFF. Written as DNA, the CDR3 is TGTGCCAGCAGCTTCCCCCCGGGAAGAGAGCAGTTCTTC.

In nucleotides, the CDR3 is TGTGCCAGTACCCCCGACAGGGGAGGCAATCAGCCCCAGCATTTT. This gives the protein CASTPDRGGNQPQHF. This chain links TRBV19 with TRBJ1-5; 8 bases align to TRBD1. J gave up 2 bases and V 7 bases, and 7 bases lay outside the gene matches. This CDR3 is 15 amino acids long. From germline, CDR1 is LNHDA and CDR2 SQIVND (reference sequence).

This clone came up a few times. V usage is TRBV4-2 and J usage is TRBJ2-5; maybe TRBD2 (7 bases). The V end lost 0 bases, the J end lost 2 bases, and 22 bases lay between the germline ends. CDR3 length: 19 amino acids. Germline CDR1 is LGHNA and CDR2 is YNFKEQ. CDR3 nucleotide sequence: TGTGCCAGCAGCCAAGATATTCTAGGGGGGGGCGAGGGACAAGAGACCCAGTACTTC. The encoded protein is CASSQDILGGGEGQETQYF.

The chain uses TRBV20-1 and TRBJ2-5; unclear D gene. The assigned J gene may be wrong: the sequence end matches TRBJ2-7 better. Looked up from germline, CDR1 is DFQATT and CDR2 is SNEGSKA (reference sequence). The CDR3 sequence is 10 residues long. The CDR3 coding sequence is TGCAGTGCGGGCACCTACGAGCAGTACTTC. Protein sequence: CSAGTYEQYF.

V and J are TRBV5-1 and TRBJ2-3; 8 bases fit TRBD2. The CDR3 loop spans 17 amino acids. The germline V gene encodes CDR1 SGHRS and CDR2 YFSETQ. With V trimmed by 1 base and J by 4 bases, 11 bases remained unmatched. The CDR3 DNA follows: TGCGCCAGCAGCTTGTTTCGGGGGGGTGGTTTTCCAGATACGCAGTATTTT. Translating it yields CASSLFRGGGFPDTQYF.

This clone is a singleton in its sample. V is TRBV4-3 and J is TRBJ2-1, with D possibly matching TRBD1 (5 bases). There are 18 residues in the CDR3. Germline V gene data show CDR1 as LGHNA and CDR2 as YSLEER. The ends were cut back, 0 bases at V and 7 bases at J, with 22 bases in the middle. DNA for the CDR3: TGCGCCAGCAGCCAAGATCGACGTCAGGGTCTCGTAATGAATGAGCAGTTCTTC. It specifies CASSQDRRQGLVMNEQFF.

The genes are TRBV9 and TRBJ1-5; D gene ambiguous. The V gene lost 0 bases and the J gene lost 6 bases, with 16 bases spanning the gap. The CDR3 totals 16 residues. The germline CDR1 and CDR2 sequences are SGDLS and YYNGEE. CDR3 sequence: CASSVDGSPEGQPQHF. Here the CDR3 DNA reads TGTGCCAGCAGCGTAGACGGCAGCCCTGAGGGTCAGCCCCAGCATTTT.

The V gene is TRBV29-1, the J gene TRBJ2-3; D is perhaps TRBD2 (7 bases). Germline V gene lookup returns CDR1 SQVTM and CDR2 ANQGSEA. The CDR3 length is 17 residues. Trimming pared 2 bases from V and 4 bases from J, leaving 22 bases between. The DNA for the CDR3 is TGCAGCGTTGAAAAGATGGGTGGGGGGGGCAGGGCAGATACGCAGTATTTT. It encodes CSVEKMGGGGRADTQYF.

This rearrangement joins TRBV7-3 to TRBJ2-5; D gene uncertain. Gene TRBJ2-7 matches the end of the DNA better, so the J call may be wrong. The CDR3 sequence is 15 residues long. The V gene's germline CDR1 is SGHTA and CDR2 FQGTGA. The CDR3 here is CASSLNLVPFYEQYF. DNA for the CDR3: TGTGCCAGCAGCTTAAACCTAGTCCCTTTCTACGAGCAGTACTTC.

V usage is TRBV7-6 and J usage is TRBJ2-7, with D possibly TRBD2 on 5 matching bases. The CDR3 has 13 residues. Trimming left V 1 base short and J 5 bases short, with 9 bases between. The germline CDR1 and CDR2 sequences are SGHVS and FNYEAQ. The CDR3 loop is CASSLGTSHEQYF. Written as DNA, the CDR3 is TGTGCCAGCAGCTTAGGTACTAGTCACGAGCAGTACTTC.

This clone was counted only a few times. The chain has TRBV2 and TRBJ1-5, with D possibly TRBD1 on 6 matching bases. The V end lost 4 bases, the J end lost 0 bases, and 13 bases lay between the germline ends. The germline V gene encodes CDR1 SNHLY and CDR2 FYNNEI. This CDR3 region has 16 residues. The CDR3 region has the DNA TGTGCCAGCAGTGTGAGGGGGGGCTATAGCAATCAGCCCCAGCATTTT. Its protein product is CASSVRGGYSNQPQHF.

The V call is TRBV29-1, the J call TRBJ1-1; 10 bases agree with TRBD1. The CDR3 is 13 amino acids. J lost 6 bases, V lost 5 bases, and 6 bases had no gene match. Germline assignment: CDR1 SQVTM and CDR2 ANQGSEA. CDR3 nucleotides: TGCAGCGTTATGGACAGGGGGAGCTCTGAAGCTTTCTTT. It is translated as CSVMDRGSSEAFF.